What follows is one TCR beta chain and its context. Its antigen is as yet unknown. The authors reverse transcribed roughly 0.5 to 1 ug RNA with random hexamers. The method of amplification for TCR beta CDR3 was immunoSEQ multiplex PCR, covering 54 Vbeta and 13 Jbeta. TCRdb recomputed calls from the immunoSEQ multiplex PCR reads with MiXCR, one row per CDR3 protein. The table lists tens of thousands of distinct CDR3 sequences, approximately 95% of them singletons, with about 0.45% in the top ten. These data originate in a study of CD8 T cells in Susac syndrome. Overall study context: Clinically active disease was present in six of the sequenced Susac syndrome patients. About eight of these patients were in remission. Study-wide results and caveats: Susac CD8+ clonal expansion peaked in TEMRA cells and active patients.

The length of the CDR3 is 11 residues. The ends were cut back, 3 bases at V and 3 bases at J, with 3 bases in the middle. Germline CDR1 reads SGHDN; CDR2 reads FVKESK. CD8+ and CD4+ blood T cells underwent TCR beta sequencing. Sequenced input: CD8+ T cells from PBMCs. The sequence was collected from a human donor with Susac syndrome. The rearrangement joins TRBV14 to TRBJ2-7, with no clear D. In nucleotides, the CDR3 is TGTGCCAGCAGCCAGGGCTACGAGCAGTACTTC. Its protein product is CASSQGYEQYF.